This record covers a single T cell receptor (beta chain). The data were obtained in a study of blood T cell repertoires in COVID-19. At the level of the study: The United States, Italy and Spain provided the acute and convalescent COVID-19 samples. T cells, B-cell-depleted T cells, or PBMCs supplied cDNA or gDNA.

This CDR3 region has 13 residues. The J segment lost 4 bases and the V segment lost 4 bases, leaving 2 bases of the junction unmatched. The germline V gene has CDR1 MGHDK and CDR2 SYGVNS. Methods used by the authors: By means of reference gene primer amplification, nucleated cell counts were estimated. Only in-frame clones appear in the TCRdb table, and some are missing; sequencing was by immunoSEQ multiplex PCR. The V and J calls and clone size come from that table; D and trimming were worked out from the DNA. In the table there are 70,000 to 95,000 clones, approximately 86% of which are singletons.

The chain joins TRBV25-1 to TRBJ2-3; TRBD1 matches 7 bases. This receptor was taken from a woman of 80 years or more with acute or convalescent COVID-19. Input material: peripheral blood. The CDR3 is CASSGTGADTQYF. CDR3 nucleotide sequence: TGTGCCAGCAGTGGAACAGGGGCAGATACGCAGTATTTT.